The present T cell receptor beta chain was sequenced within a study of T cell changes during pregnancy in multiple sclerosis. Generated by immunoSEQ multiplex PCR, the TCRdb table keeps only in-frame clones and is missing some. The repertoire holds tens of thousands of clones, with about 92% as singletons. J lost 6 bases, V lost 5 bases, and 10 bases had no gene match. The CDR3 runs to 16 residues. Germline V lookup: CDR1 MNHEY, CDR2 SMNVEV (reference sequence). Sequences were derived from peripheral blood, sampled in the third trimester of pregnancy. The genes are TRBV27 and TRBJ2-3; 11 bases align to TRBD2. The receptor was derived from a female donor in good health, enrolled as a control in a pregnancy study. CDR3 sequence reads: CASSTLTSGSGDTQYF. The CDR3 coding sequence is TGTGCCAGCAGTACCCTCACTAGCGGGAGTGGTGATACGCAGTATTTT.